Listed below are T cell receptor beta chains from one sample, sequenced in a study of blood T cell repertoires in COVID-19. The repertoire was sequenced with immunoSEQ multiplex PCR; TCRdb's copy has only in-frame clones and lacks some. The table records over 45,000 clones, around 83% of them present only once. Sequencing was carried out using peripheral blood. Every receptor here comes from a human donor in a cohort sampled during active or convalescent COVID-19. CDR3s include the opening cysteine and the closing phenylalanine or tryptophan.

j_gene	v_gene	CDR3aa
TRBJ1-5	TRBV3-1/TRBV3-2	CASSQDRGFNQPQHF
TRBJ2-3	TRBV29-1	CSVEGDRGTDTQYF
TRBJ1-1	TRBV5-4	CASSTGLPIGIRHTEAFF
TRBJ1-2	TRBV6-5	CASSQDIVFYGYTF
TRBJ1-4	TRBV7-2	CASSLGQGVSNEKLFF
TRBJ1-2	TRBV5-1	CASSPGQGASYGYTF
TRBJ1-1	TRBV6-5	CASRRDRGRTEAFF
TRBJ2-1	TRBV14	CASSLGTSGYFGNEQFF
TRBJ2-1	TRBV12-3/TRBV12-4	CASSQNRVGEQFF
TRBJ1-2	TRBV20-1	CSASNGQGGYGYTF
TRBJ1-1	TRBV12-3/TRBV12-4	CATRGGGTEAFF
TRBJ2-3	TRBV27	CASSPGTTGTDTQYF
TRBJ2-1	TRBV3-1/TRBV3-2	CASSQGRSYNEQFF
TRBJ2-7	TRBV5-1	CASSLVGLFEQYF
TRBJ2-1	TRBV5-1	CASSPSGGAVGEQFF
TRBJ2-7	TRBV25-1	CASSSDRGSYEQYF
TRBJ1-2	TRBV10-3	CAIYDRESNYGYTF